One and the same sample provided the 2 T cell receptor beta chains below, sequenced in a study of T cells in Graves' hyperthyroidism and ophthalmopathy (dated by TCRdb to the late 2010s). The method behind the library was multiplex PCR. This sample was sequenced with an Illumina HiSeq 2000. The TCR beta CDR3 regions were amplified from the RNA transcripts. The TCR CDR3 was subjected to a first round of RT-PCR using the HTBI primer set and the Qiagen OneStep RT-PCR kit. TCRdb reanalyzed the raw reads on its own, using fastp at Q25 for trimming and MiXCR for clone calling, and kept in-frame beta chains. All rows with the same CDR3 protein become a single entry with the most common DNA and genes. Within this sample are some 620,000 distinct CDR3 sequences, with around 15% of them counted one time only. 3.8% of the sample is in the top ten clones. Sequencing was done on a sample of blood. These receptors all come from a woman aged 25 to 39 with Graves' hyperthyroidism.

This clonotype was counted ten times or more. The chain recombines TRBV28 with TRBJ2-7; 12 bases align to TRBD2. With 6 bases clipped from V and 2 bases from J, the junction kept 8 bases outside the gene matches. The CDR3 has 16 amino acids. CDR1 and CDR2 (germline): MDHEN, SYDVKM. CDR3 DNA: TGTGCCAGCAGCCGACTAGCGGGAGCAAAGGCCTACGAGCAGTACTTC. Residues: CASSRLAGAKAYEQYF. Full variable domain (outside the CDR3, taken from reference TRBV28 and TRBJ2-7): DVKVTQSSRYLVKRTGEKVFLECVQDMDHENMFWYRQDPGLGLRLIYFSYDVKMKEKGDIPEGYSVSREKKERFSLILESASTNQTSMYLCASSRLAGAKAYEQYFGPGTRLTVT.

Concerning this clonotype: The junction differs from germline at one of its ends, possibly a read error. V and J are TRBV25-1 and TRBJ2-1; 12 bases line up with TRBD2. The CDR3 spans 14 residues. Germline V lookup: CDR1 MGHDK, CDR2 SYGVNS. CDR3 sequence (DNA): TGTGCCTGCAGCCTAGCGGGAGGGGGAAATGAGCAGTTCTTC. This translates into CACSLAGGGNEQFF.